The rows below give T cell receptor beta chains drawn from one sample of a study of shared clonotypes between healthy human individuals. Assay used: immunoSEQ multiplex PCR; TCRdb lists only in-frame clones, some missing. The sample has about 490,000 clones; around 80% are singletons. The sample consisted of PBMCs. These receptors originate from a woman between 40 and 50 years old in good health. Some clones in this sample may be carry-over from other donors' samples. Both conserved end residues are part of each CDR3. Each record gives: J gene, D gene, V gene, clone size, CDR3 DNA, CDR3 protein. The D gene is left open where the match is weak. Rows may omit the clone size; those that give it use once, few, many or a size class.

>TRBJ2-7|NA|TRBV1|once
TGCACCAGCAGCCAAGATCAGACTAGCGGGAGAACCTACGAGCAGTACTTC
CTSSQDQTSGRTYEQYF
>TRBJ1-3|NA|TRBV4-1|many
TGCGCCAGCAGCCAAGACAGGCAGCCTGGAAACACCATATATTTT
CASSQDRQPGNTIYF
>TRBJ1-5|TRBD1|TRBV9|few
TGTGCCAGCAGCGTAGTCGGACAGGGCGGACAGCCCCAGCATTTT
CASSVVGQGGQPQHF
>TRBJ1-3|TRBD1|TRBV10-3|many
TGTGCCATCGGAACGGGACAGGGGGGGGTAAACACCATATATTTT
CAIGTGQGGVNTIYF
>TRBJ1-6|TRBD1|TRBV4-1|NA
TGCGCCAGCAGCCAAAGGGACAGAGAAAGGGATTCACCCCTCCACTTT
CASSQRDRERDSPLHF
>TRBJ2-7|NA|TRBV15|NA
TGTGCCACCAGCAGAGATTTTTGGGGTGGCGAGCAGTACTTC
CATSRDFWGGEQYF
>TRBJ1-4|NA|TRBV19|NA
TGTGCCAGTTGGGGCGCAACTAATGAAAAACTGTTTTTT
CASWGATNEKLFF
>TRBJ2-6|NA|TRBV11-3|NA
TGTGCCAGCAGCTACCAAAGCCGCTCTGGGGCCAACGTCCTGACTTTC
CASSYQSRSGANVLTF
>TRBJ2-3|TRBD2|TRBV19|NA
TGTGCCAGTAGCCACCCCAGCGGGGCCAGCACAGATACGCAGTATTTT
CASSHPSGASTDTQYF
>TRBJ1-5|TRBD1|TRBV15|NA
TGTGCCACCAGCAGGTTACAGGGGGGTCCTCAGCCCCAGCATTTT
CATSRLQGGPQPQHF
>TRBJ2-7|NA|TRBV7-6|once
TGTGCCAGCACCTCAGGGACCACAAACTACTACGAGCAGTACTTC
CASTSGTTNYYEQYF
>TRBJ2-3|NA|TRBV7-2|NA
TGTGCCAGCAGCTTAGCTCTGACGAAAGATACGCAGTATTTT
CASSLALTKDTQYF
>TRBJ1-5|NA|TRBV2|NA
TGTGCCAGCAGTGTTAGGGGGGGCAATCAGCCCCAGCATTTT
CASSVRGGNQPQHF
>TRBJ1-2|TRBD1|TRBV7-2|NA
TGTGCCAGCAGCGAGGACAGGCGCTATGGCTACACCTTC
CASSEDRRYGYTF
>TRBJ1-3|NA|TRBV5-5|NA
TGTGCCAGCAGCTCCCTACCCCAGGGAGTCGACTCTGGAAACACCATATATTTT
CASSSLPQGVDSGNTIYF